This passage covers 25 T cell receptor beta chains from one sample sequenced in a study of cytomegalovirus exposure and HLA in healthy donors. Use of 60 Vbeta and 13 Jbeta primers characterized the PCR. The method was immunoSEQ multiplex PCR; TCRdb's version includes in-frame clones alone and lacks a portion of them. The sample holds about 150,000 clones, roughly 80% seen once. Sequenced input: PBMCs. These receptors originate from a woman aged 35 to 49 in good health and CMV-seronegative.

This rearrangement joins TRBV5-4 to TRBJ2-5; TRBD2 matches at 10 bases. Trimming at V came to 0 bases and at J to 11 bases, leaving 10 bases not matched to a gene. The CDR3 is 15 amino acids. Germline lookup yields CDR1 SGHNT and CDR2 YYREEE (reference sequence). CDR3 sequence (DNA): TGTGCCAGCAGCTTGGGAGCGGGAGGGTACCTGGAGCAGTACTTC. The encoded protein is CASSLGAGGYLEQYF.

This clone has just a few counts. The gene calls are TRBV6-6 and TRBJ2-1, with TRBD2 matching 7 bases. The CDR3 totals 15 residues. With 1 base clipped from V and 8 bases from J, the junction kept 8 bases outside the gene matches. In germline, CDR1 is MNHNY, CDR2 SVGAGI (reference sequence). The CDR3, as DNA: TGTGCCAGCAGTTACTGGGGGGACTATGAGGATGAGCAGTTCTTC. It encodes CASSYWGDYEDEQFF.

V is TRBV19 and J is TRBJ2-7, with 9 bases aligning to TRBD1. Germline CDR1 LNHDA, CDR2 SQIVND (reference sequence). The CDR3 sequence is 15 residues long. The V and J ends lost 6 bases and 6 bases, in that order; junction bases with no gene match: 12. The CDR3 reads CASSPPGTGIREQYF. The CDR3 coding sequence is TGTGCCAGTAGCCCCCCCGGGACAGGGATTCGCGAGCAGTACTTC.

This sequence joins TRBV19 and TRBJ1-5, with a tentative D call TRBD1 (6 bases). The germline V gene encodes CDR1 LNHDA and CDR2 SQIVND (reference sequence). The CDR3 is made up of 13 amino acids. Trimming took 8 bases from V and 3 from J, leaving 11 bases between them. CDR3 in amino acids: CASEQGNNQPQHF. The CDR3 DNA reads TGTGCCAGTGAACAGGGAAACAATCAGCCCCAGCATTTT. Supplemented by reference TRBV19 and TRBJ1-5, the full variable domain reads DGGITQSPKYLFRKEGQNVTLSCEQNLNHDAMYWYRQDPGQGLRLIYYSQIVNDFQKGDIAEGYSVSREKKESFPLTVTSAQKNPTAFYLCASEQGNNQPQHFGDGTRLSIL.

The CDR3 region has the DNA TGTGCCAGCAGCAAACTGACAGGGCCAGTGACAGATACGCAGTATTTT. Its translation is CASSKLTGPVTDTQYF. J is TRBJ2-3 and V is TRBV7-9; TRBD1 aligns across 7 bases. The J segment lost 3 bases and the V segment lost 5 bases, leaving 11 bases of the junction unmatched. CDR1 SEHNR and CDR2 FQNEAQ come from the germline V gene (reference sequence). The CDR3 consists of 16 residues. Supplemented by reference TRBV7-9 and TRBJ2-3, the full variable domain reads DTGVSQNPRHKITKRGQNVTFRCDPISEHNRLYWYRQTLGQGPEFLTYFQNEAQLEKSRLLSDRFSAERPKGSFSTLEIQRTEQGDSAMYLCASSKLTGPVTDTQYFGPGTRLTVL.

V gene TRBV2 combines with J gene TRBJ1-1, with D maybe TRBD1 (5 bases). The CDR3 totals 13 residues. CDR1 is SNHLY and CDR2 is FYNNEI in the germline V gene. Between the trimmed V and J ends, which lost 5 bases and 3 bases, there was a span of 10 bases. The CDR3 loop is CASSQQGDTEAFF. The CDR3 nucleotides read TGTGCCAGCAGTCAGCAGGGTGACACTGAAGCTTTCTTT.

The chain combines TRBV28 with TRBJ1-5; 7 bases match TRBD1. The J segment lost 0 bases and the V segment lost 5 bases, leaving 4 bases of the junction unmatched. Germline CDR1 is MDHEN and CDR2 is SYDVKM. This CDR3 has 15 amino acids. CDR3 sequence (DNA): TGTGCCAGCAGTCCCCAGGGGGGTAGCAATCAGCCCCAGCATTTT. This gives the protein CASSPQGGSNQPQHF.

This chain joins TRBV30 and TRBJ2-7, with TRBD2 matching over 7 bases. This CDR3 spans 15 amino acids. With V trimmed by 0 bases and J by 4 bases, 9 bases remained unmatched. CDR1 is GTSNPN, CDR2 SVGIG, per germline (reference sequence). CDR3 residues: CAWSVGGGGRYEQYF. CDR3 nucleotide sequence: TGTGCCTGGAGTGTTGGGGGGGGAGGCCGATACGAGCAGTACTTC.

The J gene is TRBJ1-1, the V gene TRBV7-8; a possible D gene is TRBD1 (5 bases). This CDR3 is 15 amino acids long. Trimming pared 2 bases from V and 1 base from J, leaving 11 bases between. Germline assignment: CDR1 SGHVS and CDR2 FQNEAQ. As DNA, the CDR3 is TGTGCCAGCAGCTTACGACACGGGGGGAACACTGAAGCTTTCTTT. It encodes CASSLRHGGNTEAFF.

In DNA, the CDR3 is TGCGCCAGCAGCCCGGGACAGGGAGGTCGCGGCTACACCTTC. The encoded protein is CASSPGQGGRGYTF. The chain has TRBV4-1 and TRBJ1-2; 9 positions match TRBD1. Germline V gene data show CDR1 as MGHRA and CDR2 as YSYEKL. The CDR3 runs to 14 residues. V gave up 4 bases and J gave up 8 bases; unmatched junction bases: 8.

Here the CDR3 reads CASSRLTGGTEAFF. CDR3 DNA: TGTGCCAGCAGCCGACTGACAGGGGGTACTGAAGCTTTCTTT. This chain links TRBV5-8 with TRBJ1-1, with TRBD1 matching 9 bases. V was clipped by 4 bases and J by 5 bases; unmatched bases: 6. The germline CDR1 and CDR2 sequences are SGHTS and YDEGEE. The CDR3 has 14 residues. The complete variable domain, with remaining parts taken from reference TRBV5-8 and TRBJ1-1, reads EAGVTQSPTHLIKTRGQQATLRCSPISGHTSVYWYQQALGLGLQFLLWYDEGEERNRGNFPPRFSGRQFPNYSSELNVNALELEDSALYLCASSRLTGGTEAFFGQGTRLTVV.

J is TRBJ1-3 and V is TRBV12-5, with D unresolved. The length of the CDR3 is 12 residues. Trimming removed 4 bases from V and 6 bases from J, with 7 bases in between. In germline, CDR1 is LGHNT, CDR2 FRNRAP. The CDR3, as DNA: TGTGCTAGTGGTTACCACTTAAACACCATATATTTT. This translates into CASGYHLNTIYF. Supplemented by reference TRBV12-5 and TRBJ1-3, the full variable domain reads DARVTQTPRHKVTEMGQEVTMRCQPILGHNTVFWYRQTMMQGLELLAYFRNRAPLDDSGMPKDRFSAEMPDATLATLKIQPSEPRDSAVYFCASGYHLNTIYFGEGSWLTVV.

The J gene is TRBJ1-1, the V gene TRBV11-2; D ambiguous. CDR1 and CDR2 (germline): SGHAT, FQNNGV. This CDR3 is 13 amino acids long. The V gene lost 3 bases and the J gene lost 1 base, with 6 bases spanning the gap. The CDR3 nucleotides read TGTGCCAGCAGCTTTACGGGGAACACTGAAGCTTTCTTT. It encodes CASSFTGNTEAFF.

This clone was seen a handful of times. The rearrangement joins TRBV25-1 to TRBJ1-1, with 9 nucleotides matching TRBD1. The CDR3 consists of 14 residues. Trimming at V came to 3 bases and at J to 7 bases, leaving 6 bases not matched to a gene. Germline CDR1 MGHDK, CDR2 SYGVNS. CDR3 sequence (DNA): TGTGCCAGCAGTGAGTTCCCGGACAGGGGTGAAGCTTTCTTT. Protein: CASSEFPDRGEAFF.

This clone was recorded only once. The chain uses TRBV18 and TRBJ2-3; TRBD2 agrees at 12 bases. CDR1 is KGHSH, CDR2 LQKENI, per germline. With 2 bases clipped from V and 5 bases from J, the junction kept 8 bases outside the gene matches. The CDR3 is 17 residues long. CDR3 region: CASSPGLAGGPGDTQYF. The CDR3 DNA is TGTGCCAGCTCACCAGGGCTAGCGGGGGGGCCAGGAGATACGCAGTATTTT.

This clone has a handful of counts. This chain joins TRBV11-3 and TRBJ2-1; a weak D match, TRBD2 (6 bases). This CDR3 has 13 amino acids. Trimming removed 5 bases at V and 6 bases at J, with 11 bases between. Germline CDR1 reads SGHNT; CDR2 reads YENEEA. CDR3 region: CASSAGRFNEQFF. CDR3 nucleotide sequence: TGTGCCAGCAGCGCGGGACGCTTCAATGAGCAGTTCTTC.

The CDR3 bases are TGTGCCAGCAGTTTATGGGGGACAGAAGATCAGCCCCAGCATTTT. Its protein product is CASSLWGTEDQPQHF. The chain joins TRBV27 to TRBJ1-5; 7 nucleotides line up with TRBD1. CDR3 length: 15 residues. Germline V gene data show CDR1 as MNHEY and CDR2 as SMNVEV (reference sequence). Trimming took 1 base from V and 5 from J; bases not matched to a gene: 5.

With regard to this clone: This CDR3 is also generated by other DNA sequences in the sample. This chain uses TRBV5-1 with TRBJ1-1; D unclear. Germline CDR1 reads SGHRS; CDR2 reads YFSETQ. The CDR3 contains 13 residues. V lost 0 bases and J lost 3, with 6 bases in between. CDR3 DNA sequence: TGCGCCAGCAGCTTGGGTTCAGACACTGAAGCTTTCTTT. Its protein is CASSLGSDTEAFF. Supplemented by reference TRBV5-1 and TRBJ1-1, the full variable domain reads KAGVTQTPRYLIKTRGQQVTLSCSPISGHRSVSWYQQTPGQGLQFLFEYFSETQRNKGNFPGRFSGRQFSNSRSEMNVSTLELGDSALYLCASSLGSDTEAFFGQGTRLTVV.

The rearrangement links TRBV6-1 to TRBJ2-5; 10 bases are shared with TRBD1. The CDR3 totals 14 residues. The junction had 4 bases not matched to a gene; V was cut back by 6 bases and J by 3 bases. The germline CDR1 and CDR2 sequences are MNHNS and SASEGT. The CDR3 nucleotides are TGTGCCAGCAGGGTGACAGGGGGCAAAGAGACCCAGTACTTC. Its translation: CASRVTGGKETQYF.

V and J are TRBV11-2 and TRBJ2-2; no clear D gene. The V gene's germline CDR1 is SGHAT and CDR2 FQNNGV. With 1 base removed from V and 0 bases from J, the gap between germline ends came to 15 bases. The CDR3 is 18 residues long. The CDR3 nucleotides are TGTGCCAGCAGCTTAGGTTTTGCGGCAAGAACGAACACCGGGGAGCTGTTTTTT. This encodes CASSLGFAARTNTGELFF.

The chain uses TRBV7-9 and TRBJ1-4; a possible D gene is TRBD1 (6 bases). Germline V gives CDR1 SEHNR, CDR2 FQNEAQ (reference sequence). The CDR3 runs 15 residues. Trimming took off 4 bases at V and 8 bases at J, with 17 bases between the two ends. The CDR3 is CASSYQGQGQEKLFF. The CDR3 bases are TGTGCCAGCAGCTACCAGGGGCAGGGACAAGAAAAACTGTTTTTT.

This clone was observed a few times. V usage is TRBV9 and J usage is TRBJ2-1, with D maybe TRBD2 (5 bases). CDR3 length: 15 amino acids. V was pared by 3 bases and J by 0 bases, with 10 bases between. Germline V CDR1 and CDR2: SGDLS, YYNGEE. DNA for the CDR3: TGTGCCAGCAGCGGTAGCGTGAGCTCCTACAATGAGCAGTTCTTC. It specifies CASSGSVSSYNEQFF.

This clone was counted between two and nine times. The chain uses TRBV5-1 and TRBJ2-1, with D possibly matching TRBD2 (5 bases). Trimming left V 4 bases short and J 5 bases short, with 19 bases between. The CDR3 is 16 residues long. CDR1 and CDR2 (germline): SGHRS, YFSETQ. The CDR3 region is CASSRGLRRANNEQFF. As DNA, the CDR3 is TGCGCCAGCAGCCGGGGTTTAAGGCGGGCCAACAATGAGCAGTTCTTC.

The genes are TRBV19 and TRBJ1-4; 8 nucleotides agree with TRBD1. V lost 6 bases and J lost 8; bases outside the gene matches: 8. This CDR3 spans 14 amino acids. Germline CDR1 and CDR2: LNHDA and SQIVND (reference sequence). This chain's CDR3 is CASSPRDRREKLFF. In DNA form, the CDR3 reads TGTGCCAGTAGCCCCCGGGACAGGCGAGAAAAACTGTTTTTT.

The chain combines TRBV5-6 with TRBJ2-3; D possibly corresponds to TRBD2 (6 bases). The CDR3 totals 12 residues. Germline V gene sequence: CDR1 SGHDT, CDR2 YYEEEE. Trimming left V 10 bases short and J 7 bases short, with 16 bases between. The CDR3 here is CAYSRRENTQYF. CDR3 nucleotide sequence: TGTGCCTACAGCCGACGGGAGAATACGCAGTATTTT. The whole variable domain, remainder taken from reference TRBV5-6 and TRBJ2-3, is DAGVTQSPTHLIKTRGQQVTLRCSPKSGHDTVSWYQQALGQGPQFIFQYYEEEERQRGNFPDRFSGHQFPNYSSELNVNALLLGDSALYLCAYSRRENTQYFGPGTRLTVL.